This TCR beta chain was documented in a study of cytomegalovirus exposure and HLA in healthy donors. Regarding the study as a whole: TCR beta V- and J-gene trimming was later associated with a missense DCLRE1C variant. Cytomegalovirus-associated status was assigned to fewer than 200 TCR beta chains. DRB1 showed the most TCR associations and HLA-C the fewest in a later analysis, as rates varied by HLA locus.

60 Vbeta and 13 Jbeta primers were used in PCR. This table comes from immunoSEQ multiplex PCR, and its TCRdb copy is limited to in-frame clones, with some not included. The table includes roughly 220,000 clones, around 64% detected once. A note on this clone: What it binds is unknown.

Likely unrecorded immune exposures existed in these nominally healthy donors. The sequencing input was PBMCs. The receptor's source is a man aged 35 to 55 in good health and CMV-seropositive.

CDR3 sequence: CASSQNPTGFSNQPQHF. The CDR3 region has the DNA TGCGCCAGCAGCCAGAACCCGACAGGCTTTAGCAATCAGCCCCAGCATTTT. The gene calls are TRBV4-1 and TRBJ1-5, with D maybe TRBD1 (6 bases). The germline CDR1 and CDR2 sequences are MGHRA and YSYEKL. The V end was cut by 3 bases, the J end by 0 bases, with 15 bases between. CDR3 length equals 17 residues.